Sequencing of this TCR beta chain was carried out in a study of T cells after yellow fever vaccination (dated by TCRdb to between 2017 and 2020). Notes on the research overall: The SMART-Seq v4 Ultra Low Input RNA kit was used to prepare libraries from fractions with low cell numbers. To follow T-cell clones before and after both primary and booster YFV17D yellow fever vaccination, bulk TCR alpha and beta repertoires underwent longitudinal sequencing. Bulk PBMC replicates and cell subsets were isolated from blood drawn at multiple timepoints before and after both primary and secondary immunization. Two healthy male donors, one aged 18 to 30 and one aged 30 to 40 years, were included in the cohort. What the study reported, not specific to this receptor: After the booster, most clones that had expanded after primary vaccination were detected again (about 95% of CD4 and 88% of CD8), suggesting broad maintenance of memory. Because only two donors were included in the study, the extent to which the findings can be generalized is limited. A small fraction of clonotypes showed up in both the CD4 and CD8 compartments, probably as a result of convergent recombination. Because abundant contaminating clonotypes from the bulk population could be contained in FACS-sorted repertoires, computational filtering was required. Compared with the primary T-cell response, the secondary T-cell response was weaker but faster, peaking on day 5 rather than day 15.

This clonotype was recorded a few times. It has no known antigen specificity. Base qualities are not provided; no much larger clone lies one nucleotide away. The CDR3 numbers 15 residues from cysteine through phenylalanine. This entry keeps only the CDR3 DNA: 45 bases, framed from base 1. Cut back by 0 bases and 1 base, the V and J ends lie 7 bases apart. The germline V gene supplies CDR1 SGHTA and CDR2 FQGNSA. TCR cDNA was synthesized by 5'RACE template switching, which introduced a universal primer site and unique molecular identifiers. Priming for cDNA synthesis came from both the TCR alpha and TCR beta constant segments. Libraries were amplified in two PCR steps, with sample barcodes and sequencing adapters added in the second step. Sequencing of the libraries was done on either Illumina HiSeq 2500 (2x100 bp) or NovaSeq (2x150 bp). The paper's data handling went like this. Reads were demultiplexed and collapsed into UMI consensus sequences with MIGEC, and V(D)J alignment was performed with MiXCR. Using edgeR on replicate PBMC samples, clonotypes were called vaccine-responding if FDR was below 0.01 and the log2 fold change was above 5 up to day 15. Each bulk clonotype was labeled CD4 or CD8 based on which sequenced repertoire, CD4 or CD8, contained the clonotype at higher abundance. In TCRdb, the public reads were trimmed at Q25 with fastp and aligned with MiXCR, with productive beta chains retained. Each record represents a unique CDR3 protein, reported with the most common genes and DNA among its rows. TCRdb assigned the V and J calls; the authors' analysis was not used. Here the sample has 170,000 or so distinct CDR3 sequences; 6.2% occur a single time. 2.5% to 3.5% of the sample is held by the ten biggest clonotypes.

Sample treatment or condition, as interpreted from the label and publication: live attenuated yellow fever vaccine strain. PBMCs were isolated from peripheral blood using a standard Ficoll-Paque protocol. CD4 and CD8 T-cell fractions were isolated with Dynabeads CD4 and CD8 positive selection kits. RNA was extracted with TriZol from bulk PBMCs, CD4 and CD8 fractions, and dextramer-positive and dextramer-negative fractions. The starting material was CD4+ T cells sorted from PBMCs, obtained on the day of the first yellow fever vaccination. Recombination connected TRBV7-2 to TRBJ1-5; no D gene call is confident. This TCR was recovered from a man in his late teens or twenties who received the YFV17D yellow fever vaccine. The DNA sequence is given as TGTGCCAGCAGCTTAGCAGGGTTCAGCAATCAGCCCCAGCATTTT. This sequence encodes CASSLAGFSNQPQHF.